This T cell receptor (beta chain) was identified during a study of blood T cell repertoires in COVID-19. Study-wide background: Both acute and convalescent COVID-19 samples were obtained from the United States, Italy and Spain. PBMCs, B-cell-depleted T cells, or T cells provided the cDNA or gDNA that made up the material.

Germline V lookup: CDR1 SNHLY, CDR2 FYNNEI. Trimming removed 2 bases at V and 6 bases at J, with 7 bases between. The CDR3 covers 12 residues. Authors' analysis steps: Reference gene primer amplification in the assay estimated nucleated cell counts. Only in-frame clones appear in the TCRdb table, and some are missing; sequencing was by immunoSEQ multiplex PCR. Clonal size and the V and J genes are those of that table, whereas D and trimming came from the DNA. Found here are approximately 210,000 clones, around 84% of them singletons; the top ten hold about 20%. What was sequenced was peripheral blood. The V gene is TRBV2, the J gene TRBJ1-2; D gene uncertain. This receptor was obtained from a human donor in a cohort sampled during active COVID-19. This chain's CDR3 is CASSELNHGYTF. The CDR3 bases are TGTGCCAGCAGTGAACTAAACCATGGCTACACCTTC.